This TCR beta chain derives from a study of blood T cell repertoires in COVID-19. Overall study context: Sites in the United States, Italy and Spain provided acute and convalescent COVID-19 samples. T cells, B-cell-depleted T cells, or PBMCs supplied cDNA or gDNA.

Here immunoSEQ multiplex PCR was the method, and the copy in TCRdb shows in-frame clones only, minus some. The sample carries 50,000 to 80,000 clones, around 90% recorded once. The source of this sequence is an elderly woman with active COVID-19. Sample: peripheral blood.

CDR3 in amino acids: CASSLSQGSGELFF. The CDR3 DNA sequence: TGTGCCAGCAGTTTATCACAGGGATCCGGGGAGCTGTTTTTT. This chain joins TRBV28 and TRBJ2-2, with D perhaps matching TRBD1 (6 bases). Deletions cut 1 base from V and 6 bases from J, with 9 bases between. Germline assignment: CDR1 MDHEN and CDR2 SYDVKM. The CDR3 has 14 amino acids.